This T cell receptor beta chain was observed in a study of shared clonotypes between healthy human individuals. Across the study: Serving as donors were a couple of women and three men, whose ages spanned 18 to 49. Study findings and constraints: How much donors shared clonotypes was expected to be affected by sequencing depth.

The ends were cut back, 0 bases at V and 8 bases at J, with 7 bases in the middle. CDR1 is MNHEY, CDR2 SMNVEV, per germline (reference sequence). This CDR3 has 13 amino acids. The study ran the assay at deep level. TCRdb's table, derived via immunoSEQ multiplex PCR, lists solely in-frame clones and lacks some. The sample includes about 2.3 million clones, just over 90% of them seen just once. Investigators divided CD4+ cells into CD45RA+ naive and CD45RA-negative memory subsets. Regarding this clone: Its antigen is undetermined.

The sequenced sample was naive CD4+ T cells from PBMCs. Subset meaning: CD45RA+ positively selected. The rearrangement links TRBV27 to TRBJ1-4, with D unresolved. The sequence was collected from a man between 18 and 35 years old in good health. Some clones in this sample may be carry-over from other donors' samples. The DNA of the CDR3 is TGTGCCAGCAGTTTATCGACGGGGGAAAAACTGTTTTTT. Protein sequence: CASSLSTGEKLFF. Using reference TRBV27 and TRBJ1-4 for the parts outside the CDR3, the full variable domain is EAQVTQNPRYLITVTGKKLTVTCSQNMNHEYMSWYRQDPGLGLRQIYYSMNVEVTDKGDVPEGYKVSRKEKRNFPLILESPSPNQTSLYFCASSLSTGEKLFFGSGTQLSVL.